A selection of T cell receptor beta chains follows, all from one sample in a study of blood T cells in healthy people across ages. Each CDR3 protein is one row after TCRdb ran MiXCR on the 5' RACE reads. This sample has roughly 700,000 distinct CDR3 sequences, with around 49% found just once. The specimen sequenced was blood. These receptors all come from a woman aged 55 to 70 in good health. The CDR3 runs from the conserved cysteine through the conserved F or W. D genes are given only for firm matches. Some rows mark clone size as missing; the rest say once, few, many or name a class of expanded clone.

>TRBJ1-2|-|TRBV12-3/TRBV12-4|TRBD1
CASSQDRGSNYGYTF
TGTGCCAGCAGTCAGGACAGGGGATCTAACTATGGCTACACCTTC
>TRBJ2-1|-|TRBV5-1|-
CASGYGGADNEQFF
TGCGCCAGCGGCTACGGGGGAGCCGACAATGAGCAGTTCTTC
>TRBJ2-1|-|TRBV3-1|TRBD2
CASRVSGRSGEQFF
TGTGCCAGCAGAGTAAGCGGGAGGTCAGGAGAGCAGTTCTTC
>TRBJ2-5|-|TRBV24-1|-
CATSDPINEQYF
TGTGCCACCAGTGATCCGATCAATGAGCAGTACTTC
>TRBJ2-7|many|TRBV5-1|TRBD2
CASSLAVIAGLGEQYF
TGCGCCAGCAGCTTGGCCGTGATAGCGGGACTCGGCGAGCAGTACTTC
>TRBJ2-1|-|TRBV20-1|-
CSAEVQEPKQFF
TGCAGTGCGGAAGTGCAGGAGCCGAAGCAGTTCTTC
>TRBJ2-1|few|TRBV2|-
CASSELAAYNEQFF
TGTGCCAGCAGTGAGCTAGCAGCCTACAATGAGCAGTTCTTC
>TRBJ2-6|once|TRBV7-3|-
CASSFSWTRSGANVLTF
TGTGCCAGCAGCTTCTCCTGGACCCGCTCTGGGGCCAACGTCCTGACTTTC
>TRBJ2-7|-|TRBV28|-
CASSRDQGYEQYF
TGTGCCAGCAGTCGGGACCAGGGCTACGAGCAGTACTTC
>TRBJ2-7|-|TRBV27|TRBD2
CASRLLAGAPYNEQYF
TGTGCCAGCAGATTGCTAGCGGGAGCCCCCTACAATGAGCAGTACTTC
>TRBJ2-7|few|TRBV6-1|-
CASRELGTYEQYF
TGTGCCAGCAGAGAGTTAGGGACCTACGAGCAGTACTTC
>TRBJ1-3|-|TRBV12-3/TRBV12-4|-
CASTPWGSRGNTIYF
TGTGCCAGCACCCCCTGGGGCAGCCGGGGGAACACCATATATTTT
>TRBJ2-1|-|TRBV3-1|TRBD2
CASSQGLATLLYNEQFF
TGTGCCAGCAGCCAAGGACTAGCGACCCTTCTCTACAATGAGCAGTTCTTC
>TRBJ2-7|-|TRBV2|TRBD1
CASSRDRGDSYEQYF
TGTGCCAGCAGTCGGGACAGGGGCGACTCCTACGAGCAGTACTTC
>TRBJ2-1|-|TRBV7-6|TRBD2
CASSLAVVAGGYNEQFF
TGTGCCAGCAGCTTAGCGGTTGTAGCGGGAGGATACAATGAGCAGTTCTTC
>TRBJ2-1|-|TRBV7-3|-
CASSLSAGVEQFF
TGTGCCAGCAGCTTAAGTGCAGGGGTTGAGCAGTTCTTC
>TRBJ2-7|few|TRBV7-9|TRBD2
CASSSREALTYEQYF
TGTGCCAGCAGCTCGCGGGAGGCCCTTACCTACGAGCAGTACTTC
>TRBJ2-1|-|TRBV29-1|-
CSVEDVTAQYYNGQFF
TGCAGCGTTGAAGATGTAACAGCGCAATATTACAATGGGCAGTTCTTC
>TRBJ2-3|-|TRBV20-1|-
CSARGVGRRSTDTQYF
TGCAGTGCTAGAGGGGTCGGGCGGCGATCCACAGATACGCAGTATTTT
>TRBJ2-7|few|TRBV5-1|-
CASSLPSGSPREQYF
TGCGCCAGCAGCCTTCCTAGTGGGAGTCCTCGGGAGCAGTACTTC
>TRBJ2-3|-|TRBV20-1|TRBD1
CSAVDRARDTQYF
TGCAGTGCCGTGGACAGGGCTCGAGATACGCAGTATTTT
>TRBJ2-6|-|TRBV7-2|-
CASSLDRYSGANVLTF
TGTGCCAGCAGCCTAGACAGATACTCTGGGGCCAACGTCCTGACTTTC
>TRBJ2-6|-|TRBV3-1|-
CASSPLMGSGANVLTF
TGTGCCAGCAGCCCCCTGATGGGCTCTGGGGCCAACGTCCTGACTTTC
>TRBJ2-6|-|TRBV2|-
CASRALAGANVLTF
TGTGCCAGCAGAGCCCTGGCTGGGGCCAACGTCCTGACTTTC
>TRBJ2-5|once|TRBV5-1|-
CASSLDGFQETQYF
TGCGCCAGCAGCTTGGACGGCTTCCAAGAGACCCAGTACTTC
>TRBJ1-1|-|TRBV12-3/TRBV12-4|TRBD1
CASSPRTGPVNTEAFF
TGTGCCAGCAGTCCCCGGACAGGCCCGGTGAACACTGAAGCTTTCTTT
>TRBJ1-2|-|TRBV20-1|TRBD1
CSAAQIPGQTNYGYTF
TGCAGTGCTGCACAAATCCCGGGACAGACTAACTATGGCTACACCTTC
>TRBJ2-7|-|TRBV19|TRBD2
CASSIVGGSSYEQYF
TGTGCCAGTAGTATAGTCGGCGGGAGCTCCTACGAGCAGTACTTC
>TRBJ2-7|many|TRBV7-2|TRBD1
CASSLSRGPYEQYF
TGTGCCAGCAGCTTATCCAGGGGGCCCTACGAGCAGTACTTC
>TRBJ1-1|-|TRBV25-1|-
CASSTRTNTGAFF
TGTGCCAGCAGTACAAGGACGAACACTGGAGCTTTCTTT
>TRBJ2-7|-|TRBV10-2|-
CASRKFRGYYEQYF
TGCGCCAGCAGAAAATTCCGGGGTTACTACGAGCAGTACTTC
>TRBJ1-1|once|TRBV7-9|-
CASFKLNTEAFF
TGTGCCAGCTTTAAGCTGAACACTGAAGCTTTCTTT
>TRBJ2-5|many|TRBV7-9|-
CASSLTGVWLQETQYF
TGTGCCAGCAGCCTGACAGGTGTTTGGTTACAAGAGACCCAGTACTTC
>TRBJ1-4|-|TRBV4-2|TRBD1
CANSQEGAGTDEKLFF
TGTGCCAACAGCCAAGAGGGGGCGGGGACAGATGAAAAACTGTTTTTT
>TRBJ2-6|-|TRBV28|-
CASSLVPSSGANVLTF
TGTGCCAGCAGTCTGGTCCCCAGCTCTGGGGCCAACGTCCTGACTTTC
>TRBJ1-1|-|TRBV7-2|TRBD1
CASSFKGQGNTEAFF
TGTGCCAGCAGCTTTAAAGGACAGGGGAACACTGAAGCTTTCTTT
>TRBJ2-1|-|TRBV5-1|-
CASSLTGPPYNEQFF
TGCGCCAGCAGCCTTACAGGGCCCCCCTACAATGAGCAGTTCTTC
>TRBJ2-7|-|TRBV29-1|-
CSVGGSEQYF
TGCAGCGTTGGGGGAAGCGAGCAGTACTTC
>TRBJ2-5|-|TRBV20-1|TRBD2
CSARVRTSGRETQYF
TGCAGTGCTAGAGTTAGGACTAGCGGGCGGGAGACCCAGTACTTC
>TRBJ1-1|-|TRBV7-9|TRBD1
CASSPRTGGDSNTEAFF
TGTGCCAGCAGCCCACGGACAGGGGGCGATTCGAACACTGAAGCTTTCTTT
>TRBJ2-7|few|TRBV4-3|TRBD1
CASSQQLWDRENIYEQYF
TGCGCCAGCAGCCAACAGCTATGGGACAGGGAAAATATCTACGAGCAGTACTTC
>TRBJ2-4|few|TRBV18|-
CASSPGGKNIQYF
TGTGCCAGCTCACCAGGAGGGAAAAACATTCAGTACTTC